The sequence of this T cell receptor beta chain was determined in a study of Ad26.COV2.S vaccination and SARS-CoV-2 variants. As for the study in general: As a participant in COV1001, the donor was in the Ad26.COV2.S trial arm. Study-level findings and limits: Quantification of TCR breadth and depth may have yielded underestimates of total T cell responses. Non-spike TCR breadth showed similarity between vaccine and placebo recipients.

As regards this clone: Its antigen is currently unknown.

This CDR3 has 16 residues. CDR1 and CDR2 from the germline V gene are MGHRA and YSYEKL. The germline V and J ends were trimmed by 4 bases and 1 base, with 14 bases remaining between them. Only in-frame clones appear in the TCRdb table, and some are missing; sequencing was by immunoSEQ multiplex PCR. Of about 350,000 clones in the sample, more than 85% were seen once. Treatment indicated: about 20 received Ad26.COV2.S at low or high dose, single or two shots; about 5 received placebo; per-sample allocation not given. Samples analyzed were those drawn on day 63 after the first vaccine or placebo injection. Wuhan-strain spike was delivered by a replication-incompetent Ad26 vector.

The rearrangement joins TRBV4-1 to TRBJ1-3, with TRBD1 as a possible D gene (5 bases). This TCR was recovered from a person aged 18-65 years who received the Ad26.COV2.S COVID-19 vaccine or a placebo. The sample consisted of peripheral blood, taken in a trial of Ad26.COV2.S vaccine versus placebo. The CDR3 DNA is TGCGCCAGCAGCCGGCAAACAGGACTTTCTGGAAACACCATATATTTT. The encoded protein is CASSRQTGLSGNTIYF.